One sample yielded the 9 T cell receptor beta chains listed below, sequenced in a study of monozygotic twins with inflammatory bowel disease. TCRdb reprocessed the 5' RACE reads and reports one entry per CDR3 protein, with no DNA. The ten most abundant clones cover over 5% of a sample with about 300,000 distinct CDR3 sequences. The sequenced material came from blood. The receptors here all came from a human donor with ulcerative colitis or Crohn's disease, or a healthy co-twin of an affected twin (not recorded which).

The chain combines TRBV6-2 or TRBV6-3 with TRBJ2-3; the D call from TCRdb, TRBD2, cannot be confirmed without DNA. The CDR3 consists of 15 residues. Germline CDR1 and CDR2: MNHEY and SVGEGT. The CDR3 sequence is CASSFSGRAADTQYF.

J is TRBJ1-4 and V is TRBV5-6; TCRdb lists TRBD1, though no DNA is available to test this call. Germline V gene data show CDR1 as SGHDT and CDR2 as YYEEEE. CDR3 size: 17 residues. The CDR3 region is CASSPPLWRGDNEKLFF.

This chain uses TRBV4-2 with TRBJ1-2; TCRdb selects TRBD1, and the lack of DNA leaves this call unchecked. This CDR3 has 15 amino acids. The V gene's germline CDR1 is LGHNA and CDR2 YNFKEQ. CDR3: CASSQVVGTAYGYTF.

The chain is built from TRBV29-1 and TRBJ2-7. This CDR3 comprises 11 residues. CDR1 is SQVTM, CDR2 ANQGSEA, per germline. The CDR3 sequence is CSVEGPYEQYF.

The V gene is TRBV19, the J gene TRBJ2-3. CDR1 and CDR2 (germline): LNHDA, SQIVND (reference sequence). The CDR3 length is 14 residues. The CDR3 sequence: CASKDDYNTDTQYF. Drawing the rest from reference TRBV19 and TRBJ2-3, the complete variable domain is DGGITQSPKYLFRKEGQNVTLSCEQNLNHDAMYWYRQDPGQGLRLIYYSQIVNDFQKGDIAEGYSVSREKKESFPLTVTSAQKNPTAFYLCASKDDYNTDTQYFGPGTRLTVL.

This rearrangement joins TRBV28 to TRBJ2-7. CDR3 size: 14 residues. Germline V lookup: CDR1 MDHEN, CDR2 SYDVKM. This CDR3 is CASSLYAQTHEQYF.

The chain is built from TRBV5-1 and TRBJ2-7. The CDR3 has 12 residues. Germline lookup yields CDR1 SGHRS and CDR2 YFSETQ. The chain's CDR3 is CPSSSLGYEQYF.

CDR3 residues: CASSVYQGNVWNEQYF. The chain links TRBV11-2 to TRBJ2-7; TCRdb selects TRBD1, and the lack of DNA leaves this call unchecked. The germline gives CDR1 SGHAT, CDR2 FQNNGV. The CDR3 extends over 16 amino acids.

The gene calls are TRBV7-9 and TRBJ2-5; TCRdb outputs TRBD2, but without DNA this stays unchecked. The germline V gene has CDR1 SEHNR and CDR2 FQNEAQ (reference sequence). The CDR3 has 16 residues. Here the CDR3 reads CASSSGLARGQETQYF.